One and the same sample provided the 10 T cell receptor beta chains below, sequenced in a study of response to subunit inactivated influenza vaccine. TCRdb processed the RT-PCR reads anew with MiXCR; each CDR3 protein has one entry. The sample holds hundreds of thousands of distinct CDR3 sequences, around 13% seen once. The sample consisted of PBMCs from blood, taken roughly 15 days before vaccination. These receptors were taken from a man in his fifties who received an inactivated influenza vaccine.

The rearrangement links TRBV5-1 to TRBJ1-4; the D gene is possibly TRBD1 (5 bases). CDR3 length: 15 residues. Per germline, CDR1 SGHRS and CDR2 YFSETQ. Trimming pared 4 bases from V and 6 bases from J, leaving 16 bases between. CDR3 residues: CASSMKDVGDEKLFF. Here the CDR3 DNA reads TGCGCCAGCAGCATGAAAGATGTGGGGGATGAAAAACTGTTTTTT.

In its sample, this clonotype was seen a few times. The chain is built from TRBV4-3 and TRBJ1-2; 8 bases align to TRBD1. Trimming took 1 base from V and 8 from J; bases not matched to a gene: 12. CDR3 length: 16 amino acids. From germline, CDR1 is LGHNA and CDR2 YSLEER. Here the CDR3 reads CASSQGYRTGRSGYTF. The CDR3 region has the DNA TGCGCCAGCAGCCAAGGATATCGGACAGGGCGTAGCGGCTACACCTTC.

CDR3 DNA: TGTGCCAGCAGCTTAGATGAGACAGGGACGACCTACGAGCAGTACTTC. It codes for CASSLDETGTTYEQYF. The chain recombines TRBV11-2 with TRBJ2-7; 7 positions match TRBD1. J gave up 2 bases and V 0 bases, and 7 bases lay outside the gene matches. Germline V gives CDR1 SGHAT, CDR2 FQNNGV. CDR3 length: 16 amino acids.

This clonotype was recorded many times. The chain links TRBV20-1 to TRBJ2-3; 10 nucleotides line up with TRBD2. CDR1 is DFQATT and CDR2 is SNEGSKA in the germline V gene (reference sequence). V dropped 5 bases and J dropped 6; count of bases not matched to a gene: 8. The length of the CDR3 is 14 residues. The CDR3: CSASERGGRDTQYF. The CDR3 nucleotides read TGCAGTGCTTCTGAGCGGGGGGGCCGGGATACGCAGTATTTT.

The chain uses TRBV7-2 and TRBJ2-7; D unresolved. Trimming shortened V by 5 bases and J by 2 bases, and 10 bases separated the two germline ends. CDR3 length: 13 residues. Germline V gives CDR1 SGHTA, CDR2 FQGNSA. CDR3 region: CASSRAATYEQYF. CDR3 nucleotides: TGTGCCAGCAGCAGAGCAGCGACCTACGAGCAGTACTTC.

This clonotype was picked up one time. This chain links TRBV19 with TRBJ2-7, with D hard to call. The CDR3 extends over 11 amino acids. Trimming stripped 7 bases from V and 3 bases from J, with 7 bases between. The V gene's germline CDR1 is LNHDA and CDR2 SQIVND (reference sequence). The CDR3 nucleotides are TGTGCCAGTATACAGAACTACGAGCAGTACTTC. This encodes CASIQNYEQYF. Supplemented by reference TRBV19 and TRBJ2-7, the full variable domain reads DGGITQSPKYLFRKEGQNVTLSCEQNLNHDAMYWYRQDPGQGLRLIYYSQIVNDFQKGDIAEGYSVSREKKESFPLTVTSAQKNPTAFYLCASIQNYEQYFGPGTRLTVT.

The chain couples TRBV7-9 to TRBJ1-1, with D tentatively TRBD1 (6 bases). CDR1 is SEHNR and CDR2 is FQNEAQ in the germline V gene (reference sequence). This CDR3 is built from 14 residues. V lost 3 bases to trimming and J lost 3 bases, with 11 bases between them. CDR3 region: CASSFRGQDTEAFF. In nucleotides, the CDR3 is TGTGCCAGCAGCTTCAGGGGCCAGGACACTGAAGCTTTCTTT.

The chain uses TRBV20-1 and TRBJ2-5; D is possibly TRBD2 (6 bases). CDR3 length equals 15 residues. Trimming left V 0 bases short and J 2 bases short, with 13 bases between. Per germline, CDR1 DFQATT and CDR2 SNEGSKA (reference sequence). DNA of the CDR3: TGCAGTGCTAGAGATTTTGCGGGGACTCAAGAGACCCAGTACTTC. Residues: CSARDFAGTQETQYF.

This rearrangement joins TRBV30 to TRBJ2-7; tentative D call: TRBD1 (6 bases). The CDR3 runs to 15 residues. The V and J ends lost 0 bases and 7 bases respectively, with 19 bases between them. Germline V lookup: CDR1 GTSNPN, CDR2 SVGIG (reference sequence). The CDR3 sequence is CAWSVLSGVLREQYF. CDR3 bases: TGTGCCTGGAGTGTACTTTCAGGGGTCCTCCGGGAGCAGTACTTC.

The chain links TRBV20-1 to TRBJ1-6; 8 bases are a match to TRBD1. CDR1 DFQATT and CDR2 SNEGSKA come from the germline V gene (reference sequence). The ends lost 0 bases at V and 8 bases at J; junction bases unmatched: 9. CDR3 size: 16 residues. CDR3 in amino acids: CSARDMVTGADSPLHF. The CDR3 coding sequence is TGCAGTGCTAGAGATATGGTGACAGGGGCTGATTCACCCCTCCACTTT.